The TCR beta chain under discussion was sequenced for a study of cytomegalovirus exposure and HLA in healthy donors. Losses at the gene ends were 6 bases for V and 4 bases for J; bases not matched to a gene: 11. CDR3 length: 16 residues. Germline V gene data show CDR1 as MNHNS and CDR2 as SASEGT. PCR primers comprised 60 Vbeta and 13 Jbeta primers. Data came from immunoSEQ multiplex PCR; TCRdb stores just in-frame clones and leaves some out. In the table there are around 200,000 clones, 75% to 85% of which are singletons. Whole-study findings and limits: In a later analysis, TCR beta V- and J-gene trimming showed a link to a missense DCLRE1C variant. There were a few CMV-associated chains whose specificity for CMV antigens was confirmed in vitro. Productive rates of about 87% or about 30% were seen for most TCR beta V segments in an earlier analysis. Most TCRs appeared rarely, but some public TCRs recurred in many donors.

Notes on this clone: Its antigen is not known.

This rearrangement joins TRBV6-1 to TRBJ1-2; 10 bases agree with TRBD1. The receptor was isolated from a woman younger than 30 in good health and CMV-seronegative. Sequenced: PBMCs. CDR3 protein: CASREYRDRGGYGYTF. The CDR3 DNA reads TGTGCCAGCAGGGAATACCGGGACAGGGGTGGCTATGGCTACACCTTC.